This TCR beta chain was identified in a study of CD8+ T cells in alopecia areata. Unmatched junction bases numbered 4, after V lost 2 bases and J lost 4 bases. Germline V gene data show CDR1 as GTSNPN and CDR2 as SVGIG (reference sequence). The CDR3 spans 13 residues. Treatment denoted: oral pan-JAK inhibitor, 5-10 mg twice daily. The authors extracted RNA and reverse transcribed it into cDNA as the sequencing template. Only in-frame clones appear in the TCRdb table, and some are missing; sequencing was by immunoSEQ multiplex PCR. The sample shows some 180,000 clones, 50% to 65% of them seen only once. This clone showed up just once. The antigen is undetermined. Additional DNA sequences in this sample encode the identical CDR3. Overall study results and limits: Whether baseline CD8+ expansion is linked to response remains uncertain, given a single nonresponder.

The source material was CD8+ T cells sorted from blood, sampled at week 24, from a patient treated with tofacitinib. This sequence originates from a human donor with alopecia areata. The rearrangement links TRBV30 to TRBJ1-1, with 7 bases fitting TRBD1. This CDR3 is CAWSFTGATEAFF. Written as DNA, the CDR3 is TGTGCCTGGAGTTTTACAGGGGCCACTGAAGCTTTCTTT.